Listed here is a single T cell receptor beta chain. The antigen remains unidentified. Between the trimmed V and J ends, which lost 6 bases and 6 bases, there was a span of 12 bases. This CDR3 comprises 12 residues. The entry originates in a study of T cell responses to AZD1222 COVID-19 vaccine. Whole-study results and caveats: Donors in the cohort were predominantly white British and more often female, and clonal diversity was possibly underestimated. Along spike, vaccine-associated CD4 TCRs were found throughout, with dominance at 160-218 and 743-854.

The protocol was immunoSEQ multiplex PCR, while the TCRdb copy is restricted to in-frame clones and leaves out a portion. The sample holds roughly 150,000 clones, around 91% seen once. The sequence came from an adult in good health. The rearrangement joins TRBV12-3 or TRBV12-4 to TRBJ2-7, with D hard to call. The sequenced sample was peripheral blood, obtained on day 0 of AZD1222 vaccination. The CDR3 region has the DNA TGTGCCAGCAGCGACGACTCCGCCGAGCAGTACTTC. It is translated as CASSDDSAEQYF.